Presented here are 20 T cell receptor beta chains from one specimen sequenced in a study of HIV-infected children after antiretroviral therapy interruption. Unique molecular identifiers were included in an RNA-based 3' RACE TCR library. MiXCR, applied by TCRdb to the 3' RACE reads, yields one record per CDR3 protein. This sample carries 90,000 or so distinct CDR3 sequences, roughly 6.4% of them seen once, and the ten largest clones take about 1.1%. Treatment specified: PENTA 11 planned treatment interruption arm or continuous ART arm. This sample comprised CD45RA+ CD4+ T cells from PBMCs, pooled from several time points, obtained from a donor given antiretroviral therapy, either interrupted or continuous. Subset in this sample: naive CD4+ CD45RA+ CD45RO- T cells. The receptors were gathered from a pool of human donors with HIV.

Ten or more counts support this clonotype. The J gene is TRBJ1-1, the V gene TRBV12-3 or TRBV12-4, with D possibly being TRBD1 (5 bases). This CDR3 has 13 residues. The germline V and J ends were trimmed by 6 bases and 1 base, with 9 bases remaining between them. CDR3: CASSDSRNTEAFF. The CDR3 coding sequence is TGTGCCAGCAGCGACAGCAGGAACACTGAAGCTTTCTTT.

This clonotype was recorded at least ten times. The gene calls are TRBV12-3 or TRBV12-4 and TRBJ1-3; 7 nucleotides align to TRBD1. The CDR3 has 15 residues. Trimming cost V 3 bases and J 7 bases; bases outside gene matches: 9. CDR3 in DNA: TGTGCCAGCAGTTTGGGTTTAGCCAGGGGGAACACCATATATTTT. Translation: CASSLGLARGNTIYF.

By proportion, this clonotype is medium-sized. This rearrangement joins TRBV6-1 to TRBJ2-1; maybe TRBD1 (6 bases). The V end lost 5 bases, the J end lost 7 bases, and 15 bases lay between the germline ends. The CDR3 loop spans 14 amino acids. Germline lookup yields CDR1 MNHNS and CDR2 SASEGT. The CDR3 bases are TGTGCCAGCAGTAGGGGCAGGGGACGGAATGAGCAGTTCTTC. Translation gives CASSRGRGRNEQFF.

This clonotype was seen at least ten times. Here the CDR3 reads CATSSQPDREEEKLFF. CDR3 bases: TGTGCCACCAGCAGTCAGCCGGACAGGGAGGAAGAAAAACTGTTTTTT. The V and J genes are TRBV15 and TRBJ1-4; 8 bases are shared with TRBD1. Trimming cost V 3 bases and J 8 bases; bases outside gene matches: 11. The CDR3 is 16 amino acids. CDR1 is LNHNV, CDR2 YYDKDF, per germline (reference sequence). Based on the CDR3 plus reference TRBV15 and TRBJ1-4, the full variable domain is DAMVIQNPRYQVTQFGKPVTLSCSQTLNHNVMYWYQQKSSQAPKLLFHYYDKDFNNEADTPDNFQSRRPNTSFCFLDIRSPGLGDTAMYLCATSSQPDREEEKLFFGSGTQLSVL.

The chain uses TRBV14 and TRBJ2-2; TRBD2 is a possible D gene (6 bases). The germline V gene encodes CDR1 SGHDN and CDR2 FVKESK. Trimming took off 3 bases at V and 5 bases at J, with 10 bases between the two ends. There are 14 residues in the CDR3. The CDR3 region has the DNA TGTGCCAGCAGCCAGACCCGGGGGACCGGGGAGCTGTTTTTT. Translating it yields CASSQTRGTGELFF.

This clonotype was counted at least ten times. This rearrangement joins TRBV14 to TRBJ1-5; no definite D call. V gave up 10 bases and J gave up 1 base, with 17 bases separating them. CDR3 size: 15 residues. Looked up from germline, CDR1 is SGHDN and CDR2 is FVKESK. CDR3 loop: CATPSPGGSNQPQHF. In DNA, the CDR3 is TGTGCCACCCCCAGCCCAGGCGGCAGCAATCAGCCCCAGCATTTT.

This clonotype showed up many times. The chain couples TRBV20-1 to TRBJ1-6; D ambiguous. The germline V gene encodes CDR1 DFQATT and CDR2 SNEGSKA (reference sequence). Between the trimmed V and J ends, which lost 2 bases and 5 bases, there was a span of 10 bases. This CDR3 has 14 residues. CDR3 sequence reads: CSARCTPNNSPLHF. The CDR3 nucleotides are TGCAGTGCTAGATGTACACCTAATAATTCACCCCTCCACTTT.

The chain joins TRBV11-2 to TRBJ2-1, with D perhaps matching TRBD1 (6 bases). The CDR3 spans 16 residues. The V and J ends lost 5 bases and 0 bases respectively, with 14 bases between them. Germline-derived CDR1 and CDR2 are SGHAT and FQNNGV. The CDR3 protein is CASSTRQVNSYNEQFF. CDR3 bases: TGTGCCAGCAGCACCCGACAGGTTAACTCCTACAATGAGCAGTTCTTC.

In its sample, this clonotype was seen a few times. The V gene is TRBV20-1, the J gene TRBJ2-5; 8 bases agree with TRBD1. Unmatched junction bases numbered 11, after V lost 4 bases and J lost 7 bases. CDR3 size: 14 residues. Germline V gives CDR1 DFQATT, CDR2 SNEGSKA (reference sequence). CDR3 DNA: TGCAGTGCTAAACCTGGACAGGGCTCTGGGACCCAGTACTTC. Its translation is CSAKPGQGSGTQYF.

This clonotype was counted at least ten times. The chain combines TRBV5-1 with TRBJ2-7, with D maybe TRBD2 (5 bases). V dropped 0 bases and J dropped 2 bases, with 12 bases sitting between them. Germline CDR1 is SGHRS and CDR2 is YFSETQ. This CDR3 is 15 amino acids long. CDR3 amino acids: CASSLGGFMAYEQYF. The DNA of the CDR3 is TGCGCCAGCAGCTTGGGCGGGTTCATGGCCTACGAGCAGTACTTC.

This clonotype was seen at least ten times. The chain carries TRBV10-3 and TRBJ1-1, with no clear D. There are 14 residues in the CDR3. V lost 3 bases to trimming and J lost 1 base, with 9 bases between them. Germline assignment: CDR1 ENHRY and CDR2 SYGVKD. This chain's CDR3 is CAISELSKNTEAFF. The CDR3 coding sequence is TGTGCCATCAGTGAATTGTCCAAGAACACTGAAGCTTTCTTT.

This clonotype was seen repeatedly, ten times or more. The rearrangement uses TRBV10-3 and TRBJ2-1, with 8 bases that match TRBD1. The CDR3 length is 16 residues. The germline gives CDR1 ENHRY, CDR2 SYGVKD. V trimming: 3 bases; J trimming: 6 bases; junction bases outside the gene matches: 10. The DNA of the CDR3 is TGTGCCATCAGTGACCGTTCAGGGGGCTTCTTCAATGAGCAGTTCTTC. It is translated as CAISDRSGGFFNEQFF.

This clonotype showed up many times. The chain joins TRBV7-2 to TRBJ2-2, with D perhaps matching TRBD2 (6 bases). CDR1 is SGHTA, CDR2 FQGNSA, per germline. The CDR3 runs 13 residues. Deletions cut 5 bases from V and 10 bases from J, with 14 bases between. CDR3 nucleotides: TGTGCCAGCAGCCGCCGGGACTTGGCGGAGCTGTTTTTT. Encoded protein: CASSRRDLAELFF.

This clonotype occurred many times. The chain joins TRBV28 to TRBJ1-1, with D unclear. Trimming took off 3 bases at V and 2 bases at J, with 13 bases between the two ends. The CDR3 is 15 amino acids. Germline V gene lookup returns CDR1 MDHEN and CDR2 SYDVKM. The CDR3 is CASSFIRLGNTEAFF. In nucleotides, the CDR3 is TGTGCCAGCAGTTTTATCCGTCTGGGTAACACTGAAGCTTTCTTT. The complete variable domain, with remaining parts taken from reference TRBV28 and TRBJ1-1, reads DVKVTQSSRYLVKRTGEKVFLECVQDMDHENMFWYRQDPGLGLRLIYFSYDVKMKEKGDIPEGYSVSREKKERFSLILESASTNQTSMYLCASSFIRLGNTEAFFGQGTRLTVV.

In this sample, this clonotype turned up many times. The chain has TRBV10-3 and TRBJ1-1; D uncertain. Germline values: CDR1 ENHRY, CDR2 SYGVKD. V lost 7 bases and J lost 2, with 14 bases in between. CDR3 length: 14 amino acids. CDR3 loop: CAINEPGSNTEAFF. The CDR3 nucleotides read TGTGCCATCAACGAGCCAGGTAGTAACACTGAAGCTTTCTTT.

V usage is TRBV20-1 and J usage is TRBJ1-1, with 9 bases fitting TRBD1. Germline V gene lookup returns CDR1 DFQATT and CDR2 SNEGSKA (reference sequence). The CDR3 extends over 14 amino acids. V lost 6 bases, J lost 4 bases, and 9 bases stayed unmatched. CDR3 in amino acids: CSAPRDREGTEAFF. Here the CDR3 DNA reads TGCAGTGCCCCTAGGGACAGGGAGGGCACTGAAGCTTTCTTT.

This clonotype was recorded many times. The junction departs from germline at one end; a sequencing error may be responsible. The chain carries TRBV12-3 or TRBV12-4 and TRBJ2-3, with TRBD2 identical over 14 bases. The CDR3 consists of 16 residues. The CDR3 loop is CASSRGLAGGTHTQYF. The CDR3 coding sequence is TGTGCCAGCAGCCGAGGACTAGCGGGGGGCACACATACGCAGTATTTT.

The CDR3 spells CASSVTGVAKNIQYF. The CDR3 DNA sequence: TGTGCCAGCAGTGTTACAGGGGTGGCCAAAAACATTCAGTACTTC. This chain joins TRBV2 and TRBJ2-4, with 7 bases identical to TRBD1. Per germline, CDR1 SNHLY and CDR2 FYNNEI. With V trimmed by 4 bases and J by 1 base, 4 bases remained unmatched. The CDR3 runs to 15 residues.

This clonotype has ten or more counts. The chain recombines TRBV28 with TRBJ1-5; 7 bases are shared with TRBD1. This CDR3 has 14 amino acids. The germline CDR1 and CDR2 sequences are MDHEN and SYDVKM. The junction had 5 bases not matched to a gene; V was cut back by 2 bases and J by 7 bases. In DNA form, the CDR3 reads TGTGCCAGCAGTTTAGGGCAGGGGGGGCAGCCCCAGCATTTT. It specifies CASSLGQGGQPQHF.

This clonotype was seen many times. The chain recombines TRBV12-3 or TRBV12-4 with TRBJ2-5, with D perhaps TRBD1 (6 bases). The length of the CDR3 is 16 residues. The V end was cut by 3 bases, the J end by 2 bases, with 16 bases between. CDR3 amino acids: CASSFDRPNHQETQYF. As DNA, the CDR3 is TGTGCCAGCAGTTTTGACAGGCCAAACCATCAAGAGACCCAGTACTTC.